This is a list of T cell receptor beta chains from one sample in a study of blood T cell repertoires in COVID-19. The table came from immunoSEQ multiplex PCR; TCRdb's copy has only in-frame clones and leaves some out. The sample yields approximately 250,000 clones, 70% to 90% seen once. Material for sequencing was peripheral blood. Source of these receptors: a man younger than 45 with active or convalescent COVID-19. Both conserved end residues are part of each CDR3. The D gene is left open where the match is weak. Rows may omit the clone size; those that give it use once, few, many or a size class.

V	size	J	D	DNA	CDR3
TRBV5-1	-	TRBJ2-3	TRBD2	TGCGCCAGCAGCTGGACTAGCGGCTCTAGCACAGATACGCAGTATTTT	CASSWTSGSSTDTQYF
TRBV5-6	few	TRBJ2-5	TRBD1	TGTGCCAGCGCCGGGCAGGGGGTGAAGACCCAGTACTTC	CASAGQGVKTQYF
TRBV20-1	-	TRBJ2-7	-	TGCAGTGCTAGTTTCGGGTCGGCCAAGGACGAGCAGTACTTC	CSASFGSAKDEQYF
TRBV7-6	-	TRBJ2-7	-	TGTGCCAGCAGCTTAGAAAGGGGGTCAGGGGGGAGTTACGAGCAGTACTTC	CASSLERGSGGSYEQYF
TRBV11-2	-	TRBJ2-1	-	TGTGCCAGCAGCTTCGGGCAGGGGCTCTATGAGCAGTTCTTC	CASSFGQGLYEQFF
TRBV29-1	-	TRBJ2-1	-	TGCAGCGTTGTCGGTAGAGGCTATGAGCAGTTCTTC	CSVVGRGYEQFF
TRBV29-1	once	TRBJ2-1	TRBD1	TGCAGCGTTGGAGACAGGGCCGTCAATGAGCAGTTCTTC	CSVGDRAVNEQFF
TRBV3-1/TRBV3-2	-	TRBJ2-5	TRBD2	TGTGCCAGCAGCCCCCGGGGACTATTCGAAGAGACCCAGTACTTC	CASSPRGLFEETQYF
TRBV9	-	TRBJ2-7	TRBD1	TGTGCCAGCAGCCCGGGACAGGGACGCGAGCAGTACTTC	CASSPGQGREQYF
TRBV27	-	TRBJ1-6	TRBD1	TGTGCCAGCAGTTTCAGGGGGCGTTCACCCCTCCACTTT	CASSFRGRSPLHF
TRBV28	-	TRBJ1-6	TRBD1	TGTGCCAGCAGTCACCGGACAGGGTTAAGCTCCTATAATTCACCCCTCCACTTT	CASSHRTGLSSYNSPLHF
TRBV27	-	TRBJ1-2	-	TGTGCCAGCAGCCTATCCCCAAAACAGGGAAGGTATGGCTACACCTTC	CASSLSPKQGRYGYTF
TRBV7-6	-	TRBJ1-3	TRBD1	TGTGCCAGCAGCGATCAGGGGGCGCGCGGAAACACCATATATTTT	CASSDQGARGNTIYF
TRBV4-2	-	TRBJ2-5	-	TGTGCCAGCAGCCAAGTGGCAGGGGAATTGGAGACCCAGTACTTC	CASSQVAGELETQYF
TRBV19	-	TRBJ2-1	TRBD2	TGTGCCAGTAGTATCAGTAGCGGGGGCGGGAATGAGCAGTTCTTC	CASSISSGGGNEQFF
TRBV5-1	once	TRBJ2-5	-	TGCGCCAGCAGCTTGGCCGGAGGAGCCCTACAAGAGACCCAGTACTTC	CASSLAGGALQETQYF
TRBV6-2/TRBV6-3	-	TRBJ2-2	TRBD1	TGTGCCAGCAGATACCACCCCGGGACAGGGGGCTTCAACACCGGGGAGCTGTTTTTT	CASRYHPGTGGFNTGELFF
TRBV24-1	-	TRBJ2-1	-	TGTGCCACCAGTGATGGTTTCAGAAATGAGCAGTTCTTC	CATSDGFRNEQFF
TRBV21-1	-	TRBJ1-3	-	TGTGCCAGCAGCAAAGGTAACAGGGTATTTGGAAACACCATATATTTT	CASSKGNRVFGNTIYF
TRBV15	-	TRBJ1-2	-	TGTGCCACCAGCAGAGTGAGGCGGGACGGAAGTGGCTACACCTTC	CATSRVRRDGSGYTF
TRBV9	-	TRBJ2-2	TRBD2	TGTGCCAGCAGCGTAGCTCGACTAGCTCCCACCGGGGAGCTGTTTTTT	CASSVARLAPTGELFF
TRBV28	-	TRBJ1-2	-	TGTGCCATCCAAGGGGGTCGGGGCTACACCTTC	CAIQGGRGYTF
TRBV4-3	-	TRBJ2-3	-	TGCGCCAGCAGCCCAAGACGGGGTACGGGCAATCAGCCCCAGTATTTT	CASSPRRGTGNQPQYF
TRBV9	-	TRBJ2-5	-	TGTGCCAGCAGCCCCCCGTCGGAGACCCAGTACTTC	CASSPPSETQYF
TRBV6-1	-	TRBJ1-5	-	TGTGCCAGCAGTGAACTTAGGTTCGAGCGGGGGGTAGGGCAGCCCCAGCATTTT	CASSELRFERGVGQPQHF
TRBV5-1	-	TRBJ2-2	TRBD1	TGCGCCAGCAGCTCGCCGACAGGGGCCACCGGGGAGCTGTTTTTT	CASSSPTGATGELFF
TRBV7-8	-	TRBJ1-6	-	TGTGCCAGCAGCTTAGGGGGCACGAATTCACCCCTCCACTTT	CASSLGGTNSPLHF
TRBV10-3	-	TRBJ1-1	-	TGTGCCATCAGTGAGCGGACAGAGAACACTGAAGCTTTCTTT	CAISERTENTEAFF
TRBV7-2	-	TRBJ1-1	-	TGTGCCAGCAGCCGGGTCCCCATAGGATGGGACACTGAAGCTTTCTTT	CASSRVPIGWDTEAFF
TRBV3-1/TRBV3-2	-	TRBJ2-7	TRBD2	TGTGCCAGCAGCCAAGATATAGCGGGGGGGTACTACGAGCAGTACTTC	CASSQDIAGGYYEQYF
TRBV5-6	-	TRBJ2-7	-	TGTGCCAGCAGCTTCTCTAGCACGTACGAGCAGTACTTC	CASSFSSTYEQYF
TRBV2	-	TRBJ1-2	TRBD1	TGTGCCAGCAGTGTTGGACAGGCAGGCTACACCTTC	CASSVGQAGYTF
TRBV7-2	few	TRBJ2-7	-	TGTGCCAGCAGTAACTACTACGAGCAGTACTTC	CASSNYYEQYF
TRBV10-3	-	TRBJ2-1	-	TGTGCCATGGCATGGGGAGAGGATGAGCAGTTCTTC	CAMAWGEDEQFF
TRBV2	-	TRBJ2-5	TRBD2	TGTGCCAGCAGTGAAGCTTGGGCGGTGTCTCCTAGCGGGGGGGCGCGGGAGACCCAGTACTTC	CASSEAWAVSPSGGARETQYF
TRBV6-5	-	TRBJ1-5	TRBD1	TGTGCCAGCAGCGGGACAGGGGCCAGCAATCAGCCCCAGCATTTT	CASSGTGASNQPQHF
TRBV29-1	-	TRBJ2-3	-	TGCAGCGTTCCGGACACGACAGATACGCAGTATTTT	CSVPDTTDTQYF
TRBV11-2	-	TRBJ2-3	-	TGTGCCAGCAGCTTACAGGTGGTGGCGCGCGATACGCAGTATTTT	CASSLQVVARDTQYF
TRBV19	-	TRBJ1-6	TRBD1	TGTGCCAGTAGTTCGTGGGACAGCTCTAATTCACCCCTCCACTTT	CASSSWDSSNSPLHF
TRBV3-1/TRBV3-2	-	TRBJ1-2	TRBD1	TGTGCCAGCAGCCGTCAACAGGGGGCCAGTGGCTACACCTTC	CASSRQQGASGYTF
TRBV5-8	-	TRBJ1-1	TRBD1	TGTGCCAGCAGCGTAACCGCCGGGACAGGCGCTGAAGCTTTCTTT	CASSVTAGTGAEAFF
TRBV25-1	-	TRBJ2-1	-	TGTGCCAGCAGTGAATTTTCGGGAAGCTCCCACCATGAGCAGTTCTTC	CASSEFSGSSHHEQFF
TRBV15	-	TRBJ2-7	-	TGTGCCACCAGACCAAGGACTGACACCTACGAGCAGTACTTC	CATRPRTDTYEQYF
TRBV9	-	TRBJ2-3	-	TGTGCCAGCAGCGTAGTCGGGGACACAGATACGCAGTATTTT	CASSVVGDTDTQYF
TRBV5-1	-	TRBJ2-3	TRBD2	TGCGCCAGCAGCTGGACTAGCGGGGGGAGCACAGATACGCAGTATTTT	CASSWTSGGSTDTQYF
TRBV4-1	-	TRBJ2-3	-	TGCGCCAGCAGCCAAGGATGGCCATCCCTCACAGATACGCAGTATTTT	CASSQGWPSLTDTQYF
TRBV7-8	-	TRBJ1-1	TRBD1	TGTGCCAGCAGCCCCGGGACAGGGGATATCACTGAAGCTTTCTTT	CASSPGTGDITEAFF
TRBV30	once	TRBJ1-5	-	TGTGCCTGGACCCTCCCCAGGGCCAATCAGCCCCAGCATTTT	CAWTLPRANQPQHF